Below, 2 T cell receptor beta chains from the same sample are listed, as sequenced in a study of blood T cell repertoires in COVID-19. This table comes from immunoSEQ multiplex PCR, and its TCRdb copy is limited to in-frame clones, with some not included. The repertoire holds roughly 400,000 clones, with 80% to 90% as singletons. Input material: PBMCs or T cells enriched from blood (not recorded which). These receptors all come from a woman in her fifties or sixties who had recovered from COVID-19.

V and J are TRBV5-1 and TRBJ1-6, with D maybe TRBD1 (6 bases). Germline loops: CDR1 SGHRS, CDR2 YFSETQ. This CDR3 comprises 16 residues. V was clipped by 3 bases and J by 1 base, with 11 bases between them. The CDR3 reads CASSSNRVSYNSPLHF. The CDR3 nucleotides read TGCGCCAGCAGCTCTAACAGGGTATCCTATAATTCACCCCTCCACTTT.

Concerning this clone: This sample includes further DNA sequences coding for the same CDR3. The rearrangement links TRBV15 to TRBJ2-7; D may be TRBD1 (6 bases). Deletions cut 0 bases from V and 4 bases from J, with 7 bases between. Germline values: CDR1 LNHNV, CDR2 YYDKDF (reference sequence). This CDR3 comprises 13 residues. CDR3 region: CATSRDQGYEQYF. The CDR3 DNA follows: TGTGCCACCAGCAGAGACCAGGGGTACGAGCAGTACTTC.